What follows are 8 T cell receptor beta chains derived from one specimen sequenced in a study of blood T cell repertoires in COVID-19. Data came from immunoSEQ multiplex PCR; TCRdb stores just in-frame clones and leaves some out. The sample includes about 81,000 clones, 70% to 85% of them seen just once. The sample taken for sequencing was peripheral blood. The receptor source for this set is a woman aged 45-60 years with acute or convalescent COVID-19.

The DNA for the CDR3 is TGTGCCAGCAGTTTAAGCGGAGGAGGACGAGGGCAGCCCCAGCATTTT. This translates into CASSLSGGGRGQPQHF. This rearrangement joins TRBV27 to TRBJ1-5; no firm D call. Germline CDR1 and CDR2: MNHEY and SMNVEV (reference sequence). V lost 2 bases and J lost 7, with 18 bases in between. This CDR3 has 16 amino acids.

This chain links TRBV11-2 with TRBJ1-1, with D possibly matching TRBD1 (6 bases). The CDR3 extends over 13 amino acids. The germline V gene encodes CDR1 SGHAT and CDR2 FQNNGV. Deletions cut 5 bases from V and 10 bases from J, with 17 bases between. The CDR3 DNA sequence: TGTGCCAGCAGCCACTTGGGGGGGGCTGGAGCTTTCTTT. Protein sequence: CASSHLGGAGAFF.

This sequence joins TRBV4-2 and TRBJ1-1, with TRBD1 identical over 10 bases. This CDR3 region has 15 residues. V lost 1 base to trimming and J lost 4 bases; unmatched junction nucleotides: 3. Germline CDR1 is LGHNA and CDR2 is YNFKEQ. CDR3 DNA sequence: TGTGCCAGCAGCCAAGCCCGGACAGGGGGCACTGAAGCTTTCTTT. Amino acid sequence: CASSQARTGGTEAFF.

The chain recombines TRBV29-1 with TRBJ2-7, with 11 bases matching TRBD2. V shed 6 bases, J shed 4 bases, and the junction held 11 bases outside the gene matches. Germline V gives CDR1 SQVTM, CDR2 ANQGSEA. CDR3 length equals 15 residues. The CDR3 sequence is CSVVTGTSGMYEQYF. As DNA, the CDR3 is TGCAGCGTGGTGACCGGGACTAGCGGTATGTACGAGCAGTACTTC.

V is TRBV27 and J is TRBJ2-1; TRBD1 aligns across 9 bases. Trimming at V came to 9 bases and at J to 5 bases, leaving 8 bases not matched to a gene. CDR3 length: 14 residues. Per germline, CDR1 MNHEY and CDR2 SMNVEV (reference sequence). The CDR3 DNA reads as TGTGCCAGTGGGGACAGGGCATACGACAATGAGCAGTTCTTC. It is translated as CASGDRAYDNEQFF.

The chain recombines TRBV4-3 with TRBJ2-7; D gene unclear. V lost 0 bases, J lost 1 base, and 7 bases lay in between. Per the germline V gene, CDR1 is LGHNA and CDR2 is YSLEER. This CDR3 spans 14 amino acids. The CDR3 nucleotides are TGCGCCAGCAGCCAAGATAGCCTTTCCTACGAGCAGTACTTC. Translated: CASSQDSLSYEQYF.

The chain combines TRBV5-1 with TRBJ2-1; D not resolved. The CDR3 runs to 11 residues. Germline CDR1 SGHRS, CDR2 YFSETQ. V dropped 3 bases and J dropped 7 bases, with 5 bases sitting between them. CDR3 sequence: CASSSENEQFF. The CDR3 region has the DNA TGCGCCAGCAGCTCGGAGAATGAGCAGTTCTTC. Full variable domain (rest looked up from reference TRBV5-1 and TRBJ2-1): KAGVTQTPRYLIKTRGQQVTLSCSPISGHRSVSWYQQTPGQGLQFLFEYFSETQRNKGNFPGRFSGRQFSNSRSEMNVSTLELGDSALYLCASSSENEQFFGPGTRLTVL.

The CDR3 nucleotides are TGTGCCAGCAGCTTTAATACAGGGGACAATGAGCAGTTCTTC. Translated: CASSFNTGDNEQFF. V is TRBV11-2 and J is TRBJ2-1; 7 bases fit TRBD1. This CDR3 has 14 residues. The V gene end was trimmed by 3 bases and the J gene end by 5 bases; junction bases not matched to a gene: 4. Germline CDR1 SGHAT, CDR2 FQNNGV.